One sample yielded the 26 T cell receptor beta chains listed below, sequenced in a study of siplizumab effects on memory and regulatory T cells. The method was immunoSEQ multiplex PCR; TCRdb's version includes in-frame clones alone and lacks a portion of them. The table records approximately 65,000 clones, roughly 85% of them present only once. Sequenced sample: memory CD4+ T cells sorted from blood. Every receptor here comes from a human donor in good health.

This chain connects TRBV28 to TRBJ2-7; 8 bases agree with TRBD1. V was pared by 8 bases and J by 2 bases, with 8 bases of the junction left unmatched. Germline V CDR1 and CDR2: MDHEN, SYDVKM. CDR3 length: 14 amino acids. The chain's CDR3 is CASQTPGQAYEQYF. In nucleotides, the CDR3 is TGTGCCAGCCAAACCCCGGGACAGGCCTACGAGCAGTACTTC.

This rearrangement joins TRBV7-2 to TRBJ2-3; D is perhaps TRBD1 (6 bases). The CDR3 loop spans 16 amino acids. Trimming took off 5 bases at V and 1 base at J, with 16 bases between the two ends. Germline lookup yields CDR1 SGHTA and CDR2 FQGNSA. CDR3 nucleotide sequence: TGTGCCAGCAGCCAGAGCCAGGGGATGGGCACAGATACGCAGTATTTT. Translating it yields CASSQSQGMGTDTQYF.

V usage is TRBV7-9 and J usage is TRBJ1-2; D gene uncertain. The germline V and J ends were trimmed by 5 bases and 4 bases, with 17 bases remaining between them. This CDR3 comprises 15 residues. Germline CDR1 reads SEHNR; CDR2 reads FQNEAQ (reference sequence). Here the CDR3 DNA reads TGTGCCAGCAGCCCCTCAGCGAGCGAGTCCTATGGCTACACCTTC. It translates to CASSPSASESYGYTF.

In this sample, this clone turned up a few times. V usage is TRBV28 and J usage is TRBJ2-7, with 10 bases lining up with TRBD2. Trimming cost V 5 bases and J 3 bases; bases outside gene matches: 4. Germline CDR1 is MDHEN and CDR2 is SYDVKM. The CDR3 spans 14 residues. This chain's CDR3 is CASSLAGDLYEQYF. CDR3 nucleotide sequence: TGTGCCAGCAGTCTAGCGGGAGACCTCTACGAGCAGTACTTC.

The chain employs TRBV11-3 and TRBJ2-6, with TRBD2 as a possible D gene (5 bases). CDR3 size: 16 residues. Germline assignment: CDR1 SGHNT and CDR2 YENEEA. The V end lost 3 bases, the J end lost 2 bases, and 11 bases lay between the germline ends. The DNA of the CDR3 is TGTGCCAGCAGCTTCGAGGAGGCCCCTGGGGCCAACGTCCTGACTTTC. It codes for CASSFEEAPGANVLTF.

The chain recombines TRBV9 with TRBJ1-2; 8 bases match TRBD1. There are 14 residues in the CDR3. V was clipped by 4 bases and J by 6 bases; unmatched bases: 8. The germline gives CDR1 SGDLS, CDR2 YYNGEE. The CDR3 spells CASSKSGQGDGYTF. CDR3 bases: TGTGCCAGCAGCAAATCAGGACAGGGCGATGGCTACACCTTC.

The chain joins TRBV30 to TRBJ1-1, with D possibly being TRBD1 (6 bases). Between the trimmed V and J ends, which lost 3 bases and 10 bases, there was a span of 12 bases. CDR3 length: 11 residues. Looked up from germline, CDR1 is GTSNPN and CDR2 is SVGIG (reference sequence). CDR3 amino acids: CAWRGAASAFF. As DNA, the CDR3 is TGTGCCTGGAGGGGGGCGGCGTCAGCTTTCTTT.

The chain is built from TRBV19 and TRBJ1-2; D may be TRBD1 (5 bases). The CDR3 has 13 residues. In germline, CDR1 is LNHDA, CDR2 SQIVND (reference sequence). Between the trimmed V and J ends, which lost 9 bases and 8 bases, there was a span of 19 bases. The CDR3 DNA reads as TGTGCCAGCTCGGGGGGATGGAGGAAAGGCTACACCTTC. It specifies CASSGGWRKGYTF. Variable domain in full (rest from reference TRBV19 and TRBJ1-2): DGGITQSPKYLFRKEGQNVTLSCEQNLNHDAMYWYRQDPGQGLRLIYYSQIVNDFQKGDIAEGYSVSREKKESFPLTVTSAQKNPTAFYLCASSGGWRKGYTFGSGTRLTVV.

The CDR3 region is CASSSVHLDTQYF. CDR3 in DNA: TGTGCCAGCAGCTCAGTTCATTTGGATACGCAGTATTTT. The chain has TRBV7-9 and TRBJ2-3; D gene unclear. This CDR3 region has 13 residues. The V end lost 4 bases, the J end lost 6 bases, and 11 bases lay between the germline ends. Germline CDR1 and CDR2: SEHNR and FQNEAQ (reference sequence).

The chain uses TRBV9 and TRBJ2-3; TRBD2 matches at 12 bases. V trimming: 4 bases; J trimming: 4 bases; junction bases outside the gene matches: 7. The CDR3 consists of 16 residues. Germline CDR1 is SGDLS and CDR2 is YYNGEE. The CDR3 spells CASSTWTSGTADTQYF. CDR3 DNA sequence: TGTGCCAGCAGCACCTGGACTAGCGGGACTGCAGATACGCAGTATTTT.

This clone has only one observation. The rearrangement uses TRBV7-2 and TRBJ2-4; perhaps TRBD2 as D (5 bases). Germline V gene sequence: CDR1 SGHTA, CDR2 FQGNSA. Trimming pared 2 bases from V and 0 bases from J, leaving 11 bases between. The CDR3 has 16 residues. The CDR3 sequence is CASSLPSGVAKNIQYF. The CDR3 DNA sequence: TGTGCCAGCAGCTTACCAAGCGGTGTAGCCAAAAACATTCAGTACTTC.

The table lists this clone with a few counts. The chain combines TRBV7-2 with TRBJ1-1; possible D gene TRBD1, 5 bases. The germline CDR1 and CDR2 sequences are SGHTA and FQGNSA. V was trimmed by 4 bases and J by 7 bases, leaving 13 bases between them. This CDR3 has 13 residues. CDR3 DNA sequence: TGTGCCAGCAGCTATAGGGGCGCGGATGAAGCTTTCTTT. It yields the protein CASSYRGADEAFF. Drawing the rest from reference TRBV7-2 and TRBJ1-1, the complete variable domain is GAGVSQSPSNKVTEKGKDVELRCDPISGHTALYWYRQSLGQGLEFLIYFQGNSAPDKSGLPSDRFSAERTGGSVSTLTIQRTQQEDSAVYLCASSYRGADEAFFGQGTRLTVV.

Concerning this clone itself: Other DNA sequences from this sample encode an identical CDR3 as well. The chain combines TRBV5-6 with TRBJ1-1, with D unclear. Germline loops: CDR1 SGHDT, CDR2 YYEEEE. This CDR3 is built from 11 residues. Trimming cost V 1 base and J 2 bases, with 0 bases left between them. In DNA form, the CDR3 reads TGTGCCAGCAGCTTGAACACTGAAGCTTTCTTT. It yields the protein CASSLNTEAFF.

This chain joins TRBV25-1 and TRBJ2-7; the D gene is possibly TRBD2 (6 bases). The V and J ends lost 3 bases and 3 bases respectively, with 12 bases between them. The CDR3 is 14 residues long. Germline-derived CDR1 and CDR2 are MGHDK and SYGVNS. The CDR3 DNA is TGTGCCAGCAGTGATGGAGGGACCATCTACGAGCAGTACTTC. This encodes CASSDGGTIYEQYF.

This clone was detected once. J is TRBJ1-2 and V is TRBV4-1, with D hard to call. This CDR3 has 12 residues. Germline CDR1 and CDR2: MGHRA and YSYEKL. V lost 4 bases, J lost 7 bases, and 10 bases lay in between. For the CDR3, the DNA is TGCGCCAGCAGCCCTCGGACTGGTGGCTACACCTTC. As protein: CASSPRTGGYTF.

The chain employs TRBV6-1 and TRBJ2-3, with D possibly being TRBD2 (5 bases). V lost 3 bases, J lost 3 bases, and 13 bases lay in between. Per the germline V gene, CDR1 is MNHNS and CDR2 is SASEGT. This CDR3 spans 15 amino acids. In nucleotides, the CDR3 is TGTGCCAGCAGTGATCCCGGGATGGGTACAGATACGCAGTATTTT. Its translation: CASSDPGMGTDTQYF.

The chain has TRBV18 and TRBJ2-1; TRBD1 or TRBD2 may be the D gene (5 bases each). The CDR3 covers 13 residues. Trimming cost V 4 bases and J 9 bases, with 13 bases left between them. Germline loops: CDR1 KGHSH, CDR2 LQKENI. The CDR3, as DNA: TGTGCCAGCTCACTAGACCGGGACCCTGAGCAGTTCTTC. Its translation is CASSLDRDPEQFF.

This chain links TRBV5-1 with TRBJ1-2; 8 bases fit TRBD1. The CDR3 contains 14 residues. The trim removed 4 bases at V and 7 bases at J, leaving 9 bases unmatched. The germline gives CDR1 SGHRS, CDR2 YFSETQ. CDR3 residues: CASSVTDRAGGYTF. For the CDR3, the DNA is TGCGCCAGCAGCGTGACGGACAGGGCGGGTGGCTACACCTTC. Looking up the rest from reference TRBV5-1 and TRBJ1-2 gives the full variable domain: KAGVTQTPRYLIKTRGQQVTLSCSPISGHRSVSWYQQTPGQGLQFLFEYFSETQRNKGNFPGRFSGRQFSNSRSEMNVSTLELGDSALYLCASSVTDRAGGYTFGSGTRLTVV.

The chain links TRBV7-3 to TRBJ2-1; the match to TRBD1 covers 7 bases. V lost 5 bases to trimming and J lost 1 base; unmatched junction nucleotides: 11. Germline loops: CDR1 SGHTA, CDR2 FQGTGA. The CDR3 contains 17 residues. The CDR3 nucleotides read TGTGCCAGCAGCCTCGGGACAGCCTTTAATTCCTACAATGAGCAGTTCTTC. Protein sequence: CASSLGTAFNSYNEQFF.

The chain links TRBV7-7 to TRBJ2-5, with 8 bases that match TRBD1. The junction had 2 bases not matched to a gene; V was cut back by 4 bases and J by 1 base. There are 14 residues in the CDR3. Germline CDR1 SSHAT, CDR2 FNYEAQ (reference sequence). Here the CDR3 DNA reads TGTGCCAGCAGCTACGGACAGGGCCAAGAGACCCAGTACTTC. This gives the protein CASSYGQGQETQYF.

The chain uses TRBV11-2 and TRBJ2-7; 10 positions match TRBD1. The CDR3 length is 17 residues. Losses at the gene ends were 5 bases for V and 2 bases for J; bases not matched to a gene: 12. CDR1 SGHAT and CDR2 FQNNGV come from the germline V gene. CDR3: CASSPHTSGTGAYEQYF. CDR3 DNA: TGTGCCAGCAGCCCCCATACGTCCGGGACAGGGGCCTACGAGCAGTACTTC.

The chain links TRBV13 to TRBJ2-3; possibly TRBD2 for D (7 bases). Germline V lookup: CDR1 PRHDT, CDR2 FYEKMQ (reference sequence). The CDR3 sequence is 16 residues long. With 5 bases removed from V and 3 bases from J, the gap between germline ends came to 18 bases. CDR3 nucleotides: TGTGCCAGCAGCCAAGTCATGGGGGGGCCAACAGATACGCAGTATTTT. This translates into CASSQVMGGPTDTQYF.

The chain has TRBV7-9 and TRBJ2-6; 7 positions agree with TRBD2. Germline CDR1 is SEHNR and CDR2 is FQNEAQ (reference sequence). V shed 1 base, J shed 4 bases, and the junction held 4 bases outside the gene matches. This CDR3 region has 16 residues. Here the CDR3 reads CASSLEGGYGANVLTF. CDR3 nucleotides: TGTGCCAGCAGCTTAGAGGGAGGGTACGGGGCCAACGTCCTGACTTTC.

This clone was found once. This chain joins TRBV19 and TRBJ2-6, with 7 bases identical to TRBD1. V was pared by 6 bases and J by 4 bases, with 9 bases of the junction left unmatched. Looked up from germline, CDR1 is LNHDA and CDR2 is SQIVND (reference sequence). This CDR3 is 16 amino acids long. CDR3 residues: CASRPEGARGANVLTF. The CDR3 bases are TGTGCCAGTAGACCAGAGGGGGCGAGGGGGGCCAACGTCCTGACTTTC.

The chain joins TRBV28 to TRBJ1-4; 7 nucleotides match TRBD1. Unmatched junction bases numbered 10, after V lost 8 bases and J lost 7 bases. Per the germline V gene, CDR1 is MDHEN and CDR2 is SYDVKM. The CDR3 contains 14 residues. The CDR3 loop reads CASVRGRQREKLFF. The CDR3 region has the DNA TGTGCCAGCGTCAGGGGGAGGCAACGTGAAAAACTGTTTTTT.

This rearrangement joins TRBV15 to TRBJ1-2; a weak D match, TRBD1 (6 bases). Trimming took 1 base from V and 4 from J, leaving 7 bases between them. Germline assignment: CDR1 LNHNV and CDR2 YYDKDF (reference sequence). The CDR3 contains 13 residues. The CDR3 nucleotides read TGTGCCACCAGCAGAGGGGGGGCCTATGGCTACACCTTC. Its protein product is CATSRGGAYGYTF.